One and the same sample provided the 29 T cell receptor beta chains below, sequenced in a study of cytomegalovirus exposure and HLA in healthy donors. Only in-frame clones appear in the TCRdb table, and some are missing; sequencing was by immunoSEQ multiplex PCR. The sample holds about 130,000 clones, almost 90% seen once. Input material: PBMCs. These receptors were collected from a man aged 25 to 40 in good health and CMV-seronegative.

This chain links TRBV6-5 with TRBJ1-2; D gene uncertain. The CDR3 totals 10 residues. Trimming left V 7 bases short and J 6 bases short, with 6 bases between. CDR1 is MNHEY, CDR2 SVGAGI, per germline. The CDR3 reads CASKANGYTF. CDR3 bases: TGTGCCAGCAAAGCTAATGGCTACACCTTC.

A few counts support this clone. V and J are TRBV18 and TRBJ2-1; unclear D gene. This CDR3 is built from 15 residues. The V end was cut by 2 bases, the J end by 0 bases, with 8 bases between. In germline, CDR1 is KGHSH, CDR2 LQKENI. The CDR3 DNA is TGTGCCAGCTCACCAATCCATTCCTCCTACAATGAGCAGTTCTTC. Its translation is CASSPIHSSYNEQFF.

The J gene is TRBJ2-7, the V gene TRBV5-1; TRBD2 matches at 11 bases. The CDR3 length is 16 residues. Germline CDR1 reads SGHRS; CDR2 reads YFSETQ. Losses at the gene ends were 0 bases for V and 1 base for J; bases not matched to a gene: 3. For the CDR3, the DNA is TGCGCCAGCAGCTTGGTAACTAGCGGGAGTTCCTACGAGCAGTACTTC. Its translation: CASSLVTSGSSYEQYF.

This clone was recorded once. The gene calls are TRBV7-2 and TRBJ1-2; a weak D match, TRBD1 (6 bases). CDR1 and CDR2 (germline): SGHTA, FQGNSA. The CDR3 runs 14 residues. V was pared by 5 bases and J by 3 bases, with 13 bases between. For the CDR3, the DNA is TGTGCCAGCAGCCCACAGGGTTCCTACTATGGCTACACCTTC. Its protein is CASSPQGSYYGYTF.

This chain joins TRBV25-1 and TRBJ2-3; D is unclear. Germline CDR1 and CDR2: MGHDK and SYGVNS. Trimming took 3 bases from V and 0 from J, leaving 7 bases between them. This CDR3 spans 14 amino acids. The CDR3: CASSDFSSTDTQYF. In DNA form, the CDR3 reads TGTGCCAGCAGTGACTTTTCTAGCACAGATACGCAGTATTTT.

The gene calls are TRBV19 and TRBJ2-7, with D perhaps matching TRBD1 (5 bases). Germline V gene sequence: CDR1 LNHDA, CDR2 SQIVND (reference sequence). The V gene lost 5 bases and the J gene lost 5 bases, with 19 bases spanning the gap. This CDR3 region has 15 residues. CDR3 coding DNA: TGTGCCAGTAGTCCTGGGGCTATTAAGGTACACGAGCAGTACTTC. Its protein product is CASSPGAIKVHEQYF.

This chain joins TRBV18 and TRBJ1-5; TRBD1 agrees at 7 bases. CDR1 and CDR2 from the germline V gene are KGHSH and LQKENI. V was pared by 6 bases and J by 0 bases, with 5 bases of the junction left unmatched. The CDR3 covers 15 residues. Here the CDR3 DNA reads TGTGCCAGCTCTCTTGGACAGGTTAGCAATCAGCCCCAGCATTTT. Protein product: CASSLGQVSNQPQHF. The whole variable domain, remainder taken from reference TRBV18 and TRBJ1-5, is NAGVMQNPRHLVRRRGQEARLRCSPMKGHSHVYWYRQLPEEGLKFMVYLQKENIIDESGMPKERFSAEFPKEGPSILRIQQVVRGDSAAYFCASSLGQVSNQPQHFGDGTRLSIL.

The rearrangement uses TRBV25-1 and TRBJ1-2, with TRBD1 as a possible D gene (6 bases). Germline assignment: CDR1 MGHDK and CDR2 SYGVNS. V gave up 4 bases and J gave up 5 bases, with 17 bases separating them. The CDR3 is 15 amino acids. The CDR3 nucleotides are TGTGCCAGCAGTGCACCAGGGGCCGTTCTATATGGCTACACCTTC. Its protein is CASSAPGAVLYGYTF.

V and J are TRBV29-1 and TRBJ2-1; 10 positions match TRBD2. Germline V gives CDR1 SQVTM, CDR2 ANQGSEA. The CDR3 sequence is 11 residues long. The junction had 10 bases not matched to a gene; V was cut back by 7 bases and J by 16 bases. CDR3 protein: CSARSSGSFFF. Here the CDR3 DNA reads TGCAGCGCACGCTCTAGCGGGAGTTTTTTCTTC.

The CDR3 bases are TGTGCCAGCATGGAACGGAGCTACGAGCAGTACTTC. Its translation: CASMERSYEQYF. J is TRBJ2-7 and V is TRBV6-1; D is undetermined. CDR1 is MNHNS and CDR2 is SASEGT in the germline V gene. Trimming removed 7 bases at V and 3 bases at J, with 10 bases between. The CDR3 is made up of 12 amino acids.

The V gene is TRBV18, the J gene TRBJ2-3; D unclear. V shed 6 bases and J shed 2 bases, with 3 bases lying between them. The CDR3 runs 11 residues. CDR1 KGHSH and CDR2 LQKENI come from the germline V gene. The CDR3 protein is CASSSTDTQYF. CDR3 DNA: TGTGCCAGCTCCTCCACAGATACGCAGTATTTT. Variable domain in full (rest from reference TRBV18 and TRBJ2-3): NAGVMQNPRHLVRRRGQEARLRCSPMKGHSHVYWYRQLPEEGLKFMVYLQKENIIDESGMPKERFSAEFPKEGPSILRIQQVVRGDSAAYFCASSSTDTQYFGPGTRLTVL.

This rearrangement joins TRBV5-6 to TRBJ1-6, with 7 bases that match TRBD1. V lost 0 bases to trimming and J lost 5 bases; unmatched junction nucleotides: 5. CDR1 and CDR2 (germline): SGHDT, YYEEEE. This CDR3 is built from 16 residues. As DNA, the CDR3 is TGTGCCAGCAGCTTGGAAACAGGGGTGGATAATTCACCCCTCCACTTT. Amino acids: CASSLETGVDNSPLHF.

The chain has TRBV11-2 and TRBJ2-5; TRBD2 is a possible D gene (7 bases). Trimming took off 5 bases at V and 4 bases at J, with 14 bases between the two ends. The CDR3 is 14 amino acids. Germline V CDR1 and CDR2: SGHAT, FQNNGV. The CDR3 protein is CASSTGTMGETQYF. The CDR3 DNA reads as TGTGCCAGCAGCACAGGGACTATGGGAGAGACCCAGTACTTC.

The CDR3 coding sequence is TGTGCCAGAGAGTCAGATACGCAGTATTTT. Protein product: CARESDTQYF. The chain combines TRBV6-7 with TRBJ2-3; D not resolved. TRBV6-7 is placed among ORFs of uncertain function. This CDR3 region has 10 residues. Trimming stripped 9 bases from V and 4 bases from J, with 5 bases between.

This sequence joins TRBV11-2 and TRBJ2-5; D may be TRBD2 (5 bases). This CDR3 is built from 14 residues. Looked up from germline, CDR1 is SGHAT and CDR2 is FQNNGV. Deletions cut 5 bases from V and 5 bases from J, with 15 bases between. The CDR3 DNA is TGTGCCAGCAGCCCGACGGGGTTGGGGGAGACCCAGTACTTC. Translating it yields CASSPTGLGETQYF.

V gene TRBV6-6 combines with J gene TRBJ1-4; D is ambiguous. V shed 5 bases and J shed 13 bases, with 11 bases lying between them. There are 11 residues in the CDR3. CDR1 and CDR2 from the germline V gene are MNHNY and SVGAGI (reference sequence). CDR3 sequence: CASSTGGPLFF. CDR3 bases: TGTGCCAGCAGTACCGGTGGGCCACTGTTTTTT.

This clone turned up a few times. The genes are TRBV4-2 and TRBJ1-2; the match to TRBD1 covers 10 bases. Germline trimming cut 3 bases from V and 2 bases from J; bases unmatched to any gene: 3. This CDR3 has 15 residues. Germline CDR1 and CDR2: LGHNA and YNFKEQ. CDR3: CASSQAGQGNYGYTF. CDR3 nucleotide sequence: TGTGCCAGCAGCCAGGCGGGACAGGGGAACTATGGCTACACCTTC.

CDR3 amino acids: CASSQDLGGSMNEQFF. The CDR3 DNA follows: TGCGCCAGCAGCCAAGATCTGGGCGGGAGTATGAATGAGCAGTTCTTC. The V and J genes are TRBV4-3 and TRBJ2-1; 7 nucleotides agree with TRBD2. The germline CDR1 and CDR2 sequences are LGHNA and YSLEER. The CDR3 loop spans 16 amino acids. Trimming cost V 0 bases and J 7 bases; bases outside gene matches: 9.

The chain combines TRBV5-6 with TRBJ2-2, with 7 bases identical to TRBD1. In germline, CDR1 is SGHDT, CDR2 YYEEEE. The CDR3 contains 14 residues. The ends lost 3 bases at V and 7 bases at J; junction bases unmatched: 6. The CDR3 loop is CASSYDRVRGELFF. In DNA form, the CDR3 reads TGTGCCAGCAGCTATGACAGGGTTCGCGGGGAGCTGTTTTTT.

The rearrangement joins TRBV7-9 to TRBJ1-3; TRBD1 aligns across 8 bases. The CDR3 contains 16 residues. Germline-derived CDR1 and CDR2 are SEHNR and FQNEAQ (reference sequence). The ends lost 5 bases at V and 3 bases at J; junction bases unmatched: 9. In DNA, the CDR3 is TGTGCCAGCAGCCCCTCAGGGGGCAGAGGTGGAAACACCATATATTTT. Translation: CASSPSGGRGGNTIYF.

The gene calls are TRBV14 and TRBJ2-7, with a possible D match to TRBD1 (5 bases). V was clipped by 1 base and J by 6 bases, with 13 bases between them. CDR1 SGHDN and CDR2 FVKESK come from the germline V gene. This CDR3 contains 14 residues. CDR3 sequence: CASSQGFRGFEQYF. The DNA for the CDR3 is TGTGCCAGCAGCCAAGGGTTTAGGGGATTCGAGCAGTACTTC.

The CDR3 sequence is CASRPLTGESSPLHF. CDR3 DNA: TGTGCCAGCAGACCGCTAACAGGGGAGAGTTCACCCCTCCACTTT. The chain couples TRBV6-6 to TRBJ1-6, with 7 bases identical to TRBD1. After removal of 6 bases from V and 9 bases from J, the junction contained 11 bases not matched to a gene. The germline V gene encodes CDR1 MNHNY and CDR2 SVGAGI (reference sequence). The CDR3 is 15 amino acids.

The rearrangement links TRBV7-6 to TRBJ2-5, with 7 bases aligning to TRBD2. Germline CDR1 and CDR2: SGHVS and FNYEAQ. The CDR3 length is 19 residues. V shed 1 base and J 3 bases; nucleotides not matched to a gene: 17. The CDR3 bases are TGTGCCAGCAGCTTAGACGTGCCCTCCCAGTGGGAGGGAGAAGAGACCCAGTACTTC. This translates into CASSLDVPSQWEGEETQYF.

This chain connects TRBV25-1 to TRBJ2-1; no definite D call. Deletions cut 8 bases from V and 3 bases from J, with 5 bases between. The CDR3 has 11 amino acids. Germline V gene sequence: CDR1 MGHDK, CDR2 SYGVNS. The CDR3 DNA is TGTGCCAGCCGAGTCTACAATGAGCAGTTCTTC. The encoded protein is CASRVYNEQFF.

CDR3 bases: TGTGCCAGCAGCTTAAATGTCTGGCGGGATCGCTATAAAGAGACCCAGTACTTC. Its protein product is CASSLNVWRDRYKETQYF. V gene TRBV7-7 combines with J gene TRBJ2-5; possibly TRBD2 for D (6 bases). Germline V CDR1 and CDR2: SSHAT, FNYEAQ (reference sequence). CDR3 length: 18 residues. V was trimmed by 2 bases and J by 3 bases, leaving 22 bases between them.

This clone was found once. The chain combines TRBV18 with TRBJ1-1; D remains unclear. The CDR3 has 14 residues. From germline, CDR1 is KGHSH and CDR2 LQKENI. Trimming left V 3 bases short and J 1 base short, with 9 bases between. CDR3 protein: CASSPLLGNTEAFF. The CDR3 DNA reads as TGTGCCAGCTCACCCCTCCTAGGGAACACTGAAGCTTTCTTT.

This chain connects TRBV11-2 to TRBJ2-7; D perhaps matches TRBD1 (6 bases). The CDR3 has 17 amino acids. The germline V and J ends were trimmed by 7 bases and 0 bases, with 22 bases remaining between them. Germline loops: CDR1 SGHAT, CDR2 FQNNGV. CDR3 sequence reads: CASTPTTGTLRSYEQYF. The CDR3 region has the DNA TGTGCCAGCACCCCGACCACCGGGACACTACGCTCCTACGAGCAGTACTTC.

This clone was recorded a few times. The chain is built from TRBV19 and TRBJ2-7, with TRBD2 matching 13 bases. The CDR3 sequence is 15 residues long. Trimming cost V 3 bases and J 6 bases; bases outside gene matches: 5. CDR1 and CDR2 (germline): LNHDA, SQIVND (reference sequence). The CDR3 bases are TGTGCCAGTAGTATCGAACGGACTAGCGGGAGCGAGCAGTACTTC. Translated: CASSIERTSGSEQYF.

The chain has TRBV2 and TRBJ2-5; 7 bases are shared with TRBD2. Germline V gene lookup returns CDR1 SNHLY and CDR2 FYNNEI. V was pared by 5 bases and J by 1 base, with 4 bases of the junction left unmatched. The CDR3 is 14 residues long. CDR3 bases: TGTGCCAGCAGTAGAGCGGGGCGCCAAGAGACCCAGTACTTC. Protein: CASSRAGRQETQYF.